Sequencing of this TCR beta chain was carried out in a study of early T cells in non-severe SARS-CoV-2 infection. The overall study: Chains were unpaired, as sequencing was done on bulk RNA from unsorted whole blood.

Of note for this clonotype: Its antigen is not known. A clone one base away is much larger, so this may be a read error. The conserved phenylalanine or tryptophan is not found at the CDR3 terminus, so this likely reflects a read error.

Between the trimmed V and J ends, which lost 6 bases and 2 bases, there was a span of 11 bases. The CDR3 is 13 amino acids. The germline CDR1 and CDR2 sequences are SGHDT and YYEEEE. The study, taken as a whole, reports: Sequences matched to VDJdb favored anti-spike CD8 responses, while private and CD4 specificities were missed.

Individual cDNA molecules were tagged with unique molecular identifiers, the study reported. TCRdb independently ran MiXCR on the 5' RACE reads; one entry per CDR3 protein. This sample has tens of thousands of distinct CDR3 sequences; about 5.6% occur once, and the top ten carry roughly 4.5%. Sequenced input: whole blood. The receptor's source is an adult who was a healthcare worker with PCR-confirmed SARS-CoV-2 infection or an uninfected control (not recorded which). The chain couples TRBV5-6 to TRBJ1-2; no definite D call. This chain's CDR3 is CASNIGRNYGYTL. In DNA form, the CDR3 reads TGTGCCAGCAACATAGGACGAAACTATGGCTACACCTTA.